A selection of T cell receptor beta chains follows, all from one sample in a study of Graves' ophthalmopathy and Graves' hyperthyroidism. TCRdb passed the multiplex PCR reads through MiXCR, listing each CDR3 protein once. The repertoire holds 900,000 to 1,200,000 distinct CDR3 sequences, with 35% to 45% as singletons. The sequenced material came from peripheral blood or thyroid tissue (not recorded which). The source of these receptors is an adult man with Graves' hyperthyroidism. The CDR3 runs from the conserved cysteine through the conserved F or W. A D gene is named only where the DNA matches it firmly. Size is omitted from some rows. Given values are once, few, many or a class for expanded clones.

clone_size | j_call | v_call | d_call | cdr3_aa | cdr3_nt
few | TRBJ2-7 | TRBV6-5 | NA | CASSYPDKAYEQYF | TGTGCCAGCAGTTATCCCGACAAAGCCTACGAGCAGTACTTC
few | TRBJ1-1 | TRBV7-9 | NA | CASPETGPLTEAFF | TGTGCCAGCCCAGAGACAGGACCTCTAACTGAAGCTTTCTTT
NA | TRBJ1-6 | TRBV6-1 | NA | CASSERVNSPLHF | TGTGCCAGCAGTGAAAGGGTTAATTCACCCCTCCACTTT
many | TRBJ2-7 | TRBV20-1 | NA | CSAEGSTEQYF | TGCAGTGCTGAGGGGTCTACGGAGCAGTACTTC
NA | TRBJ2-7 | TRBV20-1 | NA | CSARDYSARSYEQYF | TGCAGTGCTAGAGATTATAGCGCTCGCTCCTACGAGCAGTACTTC
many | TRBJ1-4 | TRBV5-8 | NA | CASSLRTGKLFF | TGTGCCAGCAGCTTAAGGACCGGTAAACTGTTTTTT
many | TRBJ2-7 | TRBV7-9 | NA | CASSFSERRYEQYF | TGTGCCAGCAGCTTTTCGGAGCGGCGCTACGAGCAGTACTTC
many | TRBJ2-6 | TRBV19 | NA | CASSVQGGNVLTF | TGTGCCAGTAGTGTCCAGGGAGGCAACGTCCTGACTTTC
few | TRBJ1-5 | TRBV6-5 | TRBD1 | CASRRGTARGSNQPQHF | TGTGCCAGCAGACGAGGGACAGCGAGGGGGAGCAATCAGCCCCAGCATTTT
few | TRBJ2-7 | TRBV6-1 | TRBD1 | CASSYDGTDEQYF | TGTGCCAGCAGTTACGACGGGACAGACGAGCAGTACTTC
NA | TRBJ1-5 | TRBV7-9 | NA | CASSLGRPEDQPQHF | TGTGCCAGCAGCTTAGGACGGCCGGAGGATCAGCCCCAGCATTTT
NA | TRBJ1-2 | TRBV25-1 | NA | CATNQAPIQMVGGYTF | TGTGCCACCAACCAGGCTCCTATACAGATGGTAGGCGGCTACACCTTC
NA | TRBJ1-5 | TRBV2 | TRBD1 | CASSRAGGGYEHF | TGTGCCAGCAGTCGGGCAGGGGGCGGCTACGAGCATTTT
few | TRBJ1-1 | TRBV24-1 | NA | CATQPTENTEAFF | TGTGCCACTCAACCCACGGAAAACACTGAAGCTTTCTTT
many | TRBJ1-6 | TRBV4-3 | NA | CASSQDKGTNSPLHF | TGCGCCAGCAGCCAAGATAAGGGTACAAACTCACCCCTCCACTTT
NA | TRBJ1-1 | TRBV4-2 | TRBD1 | CASSQPQGVPMVNTEAFF | TGTGCCAGCAGCCAACCACAGGGGGTTCCTATGGTGAACACTGAAGCTTTCTTT
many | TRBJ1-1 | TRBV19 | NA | CAVRSAGQLSEAFF | TGTGCCGTAAGGTCGGCGGGGCAACTCTCTGAAGCTTTCTTT
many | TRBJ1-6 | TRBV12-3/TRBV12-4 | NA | CASSQSEGSPLHF | TGTGCCAGCAGTCAATCGGAGGGTTCACCCCTCCACTTT
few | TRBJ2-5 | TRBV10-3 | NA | CASSPLGDETQYF | TGTGCCAGCAGCCCTTTGGGAGACGAGACCCAGTACTTC
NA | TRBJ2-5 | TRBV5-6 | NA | CASSLGGPAYGETQYF | TGTGCCAGCAGCTTGGGGGGACCAGCGTACGGGGAGACCCAGTACTTC
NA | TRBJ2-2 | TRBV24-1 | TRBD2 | CATSDPPSGENTGELFF | TGTGCCACCAGTGACCCCCCTAGCGGGGAGAACACCGGGGAGCTGTTTTTT
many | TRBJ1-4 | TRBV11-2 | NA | CASSLAAGRSEKLFF | TGTGCCAGCAGCTTAGCGGCTGGGCGAAGTGAAAAACTGTTTTTT
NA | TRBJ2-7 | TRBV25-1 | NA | CASSLFQGKGEQYF | TGTGCCAGCAGTTTATTCCAGGGAAAGGGCGAGCAGTACTTC
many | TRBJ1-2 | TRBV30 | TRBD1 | CAWTGTGYGYTF | TGTGCCTGGACCGGGACAGGCTATGGCTACACCTTC